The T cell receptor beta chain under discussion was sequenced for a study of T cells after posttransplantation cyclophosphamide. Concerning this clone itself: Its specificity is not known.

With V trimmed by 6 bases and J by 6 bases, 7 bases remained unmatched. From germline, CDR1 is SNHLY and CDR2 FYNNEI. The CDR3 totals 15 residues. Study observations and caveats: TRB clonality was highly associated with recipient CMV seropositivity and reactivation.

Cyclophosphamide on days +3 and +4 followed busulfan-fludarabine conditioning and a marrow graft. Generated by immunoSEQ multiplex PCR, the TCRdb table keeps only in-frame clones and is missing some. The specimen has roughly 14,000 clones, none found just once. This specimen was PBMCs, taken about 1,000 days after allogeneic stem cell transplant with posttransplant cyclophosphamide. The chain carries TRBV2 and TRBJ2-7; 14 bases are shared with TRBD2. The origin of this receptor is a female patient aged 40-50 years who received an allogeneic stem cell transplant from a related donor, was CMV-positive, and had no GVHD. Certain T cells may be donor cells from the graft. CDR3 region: CASRQEGLAGGEQYF. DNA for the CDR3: TGTGCCAGCAGGCAAGAAGGACTAGCGGGGGGCGAGCAGTACTTC.